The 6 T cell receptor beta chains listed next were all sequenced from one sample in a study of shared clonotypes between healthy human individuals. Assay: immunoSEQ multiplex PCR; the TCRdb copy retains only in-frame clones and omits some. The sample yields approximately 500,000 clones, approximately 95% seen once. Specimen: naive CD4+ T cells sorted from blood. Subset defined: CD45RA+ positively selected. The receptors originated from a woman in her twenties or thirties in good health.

CDR3 sequence: CASSQNSPTDTQYF. The CDR3 region has the DNA TGTGCCAGCAGCCAAAATTCCCCCACAGATACGCAGTATTTT. This sequence joins TRBV4-2 and TRBJ2-3; no firm D call. This CDR3 is 14 amino acids long. Trimming pared 2 bases from V and 2 bases from J, leaving 8 bases between. Germline CDR1 LGHNA, CDR2 YNFKEQ.

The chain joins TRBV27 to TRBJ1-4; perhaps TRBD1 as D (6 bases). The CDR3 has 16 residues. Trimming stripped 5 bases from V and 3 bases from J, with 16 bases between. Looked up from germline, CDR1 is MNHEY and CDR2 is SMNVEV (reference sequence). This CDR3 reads CASSARNRVSNEKLFF. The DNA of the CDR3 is TGTGCCAGCAGTGCGCGTAACAGGGTTTCTAATGAAAAACTGTTTTTT.

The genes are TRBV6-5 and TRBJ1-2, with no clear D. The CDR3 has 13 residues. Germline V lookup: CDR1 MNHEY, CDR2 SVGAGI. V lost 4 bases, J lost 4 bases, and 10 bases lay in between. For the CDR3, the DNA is TGTGCCAGCAGTTTGGTACAAGGCTATGGCTACACCTTC. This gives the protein CASSLVQGYGYTF.

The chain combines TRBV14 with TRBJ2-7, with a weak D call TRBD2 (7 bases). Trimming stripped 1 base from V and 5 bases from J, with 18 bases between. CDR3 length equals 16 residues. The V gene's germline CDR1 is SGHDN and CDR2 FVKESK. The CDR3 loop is CASSQGSPGGPNEQYF. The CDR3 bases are TGTGCCAGCAGCCAAGGGTCCCCGGGGGGCCCTAACGAGCAGTACTTC.

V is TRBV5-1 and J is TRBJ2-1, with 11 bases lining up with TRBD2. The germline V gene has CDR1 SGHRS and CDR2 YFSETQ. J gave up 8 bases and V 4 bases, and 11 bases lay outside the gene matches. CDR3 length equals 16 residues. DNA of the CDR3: TGCGCCAGCAGCAAACCCCCGGCTAGCGGGAGGTATGAGCAGTTCTTC. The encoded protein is CASSKPPASGRYEQFF.

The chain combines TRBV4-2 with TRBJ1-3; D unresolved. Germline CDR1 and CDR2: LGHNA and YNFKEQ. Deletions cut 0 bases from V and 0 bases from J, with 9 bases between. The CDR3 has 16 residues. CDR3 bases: TGTGCCAGCAGCCAAGAAGGGTCCGACTCTGGAAACACCATATATTTT. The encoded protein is CASSQEGSDSGNTIYF.